This TCR beta chain emerged from a study of OX40 agonist ivuxolimab in advanced cancers. The study in broad terms: Ivuxolimab was a fully human IgG2 agonistic monoclonal antibody targeting the costimulatory receptor OX40 (CD134). Intravenous ivuxolimab was administered to patients every 2 weeks at six dose levels: 0.01, 0.1, 0.3, 1.5, 3 and 10 mg/kg. Of the roughly 54 dose-escalation patients, hepatocellular carcinoma was present in about 20, melanoma in some 15, renal cell carcinoma in 9 and head and neck cancer in 9. The dose-escalation cohort was about 83% male with a mean age of roughly 62 years, ranging from about 23 to 85. Prior anti-PD-1, anti-PD-L1 or anti-CTLA-4 therapy was permitted, and checkpoint inhibitors had been received by 30% to 40% of dose-escalation patients. Partial responses occurred in three dose-escalation patients, of whom one had hepatocellular carcinoma and two had cutaneous melanoma. Peripheral TCRbeta sequencing aimed to test whether ivuxolimab altered TCR sequence diversity and caused clonal T-cell expansion. The monotherapy dose-escalation portion (N of about 52 patients) of the phase I ivuxolimab trial is reported in the paper. Study-level results and caveats: Clonal expansion of both CD4+ and CD8+ blood T cells was observed from baseline to week 6 at doses 0.1 to 3.0 mg/kg. Partial responders in the 0.1-3.0 mg/kg groups had among the lowest normalized peripheral clonal expansion, especially among CD8+ T cells. On average, CD8+ T cells showed more expanded clones than CD4+ T cells after ivuxolimab. Low levels of normalized T-cell clonal expansion were also seen in some nonresponding patients. Which antigens the clonally expanded peripheral T cells were specific for was not determined.

To sequence the TCRbeta CDR3 region, genomic DNA was isolated from the sorted cells. The immunoSEQ Assay was used for sequencing of TCRbeta CDR3 regions. Sourced from immuneACCESS, this table was stored by TCRdb with only in-frame sequences that have V and J called. A share of the clones is absent; for the studies checked, an unresolved V gene accounts for under half, and the remainder has no known explanation. This sample has roughly 75,000 clones in its table, and over 90% of those were observed once. The ten largest clones capture around 6% of the sample. Patients with autoimmune disease history or receiving systemic immunosuppression were excluded from the trial. Peripheral blood for TCR sequencing was collected from all dose cohorts at baseline, on cycle 4 day 1, and on cycle 7 day 1. Samples were obtained from an open-label, multicenter, first-in-human phase I dose-escalation trial of ivuxolimab. Adults with locally advanced or metastatic head and neck squamous cell, hepatocellular, melanoma or renal cell carcinoma were enrolled in the trial. Before TCR sequencing, CD4+ and CD8+ T cells were separately sorted from peripheral blood.

Worth noting for this clone: Its cognate antigen has yet to be identified. Per-base quality was not reported, and no clone a single base away is much larger than it.

From the cysteine up to the phenylalanine, the CDR3 has a length of 8 residues. Only the CDR3 portion is preserved as DNA: 24 bases, with reading frame beginning at the first base. The germline V gene sets CDR1 to MNHNS and CDR2 to SASEGT. Between the V and J ends, shortened by 5 bases and 16 bases respectively, the junction contains 6 bases. The V and J segments used are TRBV6-1 and TRBJ2-1; no D gene is confidently identified. The sequence was collected from an adult with an advanced solid tumor such as melanoma, head and neck, liver or kidney cancer. Sequencing used CD4+ or CD8+ T cells sorted from blood, obtained in a trial of the OX40 agonist ivuxolimab. The DNA is as follows: TGTGCCAGCAGTCGTGTATTCTTC. The resulting protein is CASSRVFF.